These 14 T cell receptor beta chains originate from one sample sequenced in a study of regulatory T cells in long-lasting Graves disease. According to the study, TCR beta libraries were built with iRepertoire HTBI primers and CDR3-region Arm-PCR. Each CDR3 protein is one row after TCRdb ran MiXCR on the multiplex PCR reads. The sample lists some 500,000 distinct CDR3 sequences, approximately 15% occurring once. Time point given: newly diagnosed GD, antithyroid drugs for less than 3 months. Researchers made the TCR library from RNA that was extracted from PBMCs. This sample was also put to use in a study of T cells in Graves' hyperthyroidism and ophthalmopathy.

The sample was peripheral blood mononuclear cells (PBMCs), taken at new diagnosis, from a patient treated with antithyroid drugs. The receptors shown here come from a man aged 25-45 years with Graves disease.

This clonotype was counted between two and nine times. V gene TRBV19 combines with J gene TRBJ1-6, with a tentative D call TRBD1 (5 bases). V lost 7 bases and J 11 bases, leaving 18 bases between the germline ends. The germline V gene has CDR1 LNHDA and CDR2 SQIVND (reference sequence). This CDR3 region has 14 residues. The CDR3 loop reads CASKSRDGLTPLHF. CDR3 coding DNA: TGTGCCAGTAAGTCCCGGGACGGACTCACACCCCTCCACTTT.

The DNA for the CDR3 is TGTGCCTGGAGTGTACAGGGGATGAACACTGAAGCTTTCTTT. It is translated as CAWSVQGMNTEAFF. This chain links TRBV30 with TRBJ1-1; 7 bases align to TRBD1. V was clipped by 0 bases and J by 0 bases; unmatched bases: 1. Germline CDR1 GTSNPN, CDR2 SVGIG (reference sequence). This CDR3 has 14 amino acids.

The sample holds many counts of this clonotype. The genes are TRBV29-1 and TRBJ2-7; D uncertain. V lost 2 bases, J lost 5 bases, and 10 bases lay in between. This CDR3 comprises 12 residues. CDR1 and CDR2 (germline): SQVTM, ANQGSEA. This chain's CDR3 is CSVELKTNEQYF. The CDR3 DNA follows: TGCAGCGTTGAATTAAAGACAAACGAGCAGTACTTC.

The chain joins TRBV6-5 to TRBJ2-7; 7 bases line up with TRBD2. CDR1 and CDR2 (germline): MNHEY, SVGAGI. CDR3 length equals 14 residues. Germline trimming cut 0 bases from V and 6 bases from J; bases unmatched to any gene: 5. In DNA, the CDR3 is TGTGCCAGCAGTTACTCTGGCGGGAGAGTCGAGCAGTACTTC. It is translated as CASSYSGGRVEQYF.

This chain links TRBV10-3 with TRBJ2-7, with 11 bases identical to TRBD1. There are 14 residues in the CDR3. With 6 bases clipped from V and 3 bases from J, the junction kept 4 bases outside the gene matches. Germline loops: CDR1 ENHRY, CDR2 SYGVKD. The CDR3 nucleotides read TGTGCCATCAGCCCGGGACAGGGGGACTACGAGCAGTACTTC. This codes for CAISPGQGDYEQYF.

This clonotype was found many times. The rearrangement joins TRBV6-1 to TRBJ1-5; TRBD1 aligns across 8 bases. With 5 bases clipped from V and 2 bases from J, the junction kept 5 bases outside the gene matches. Germline V gene data show CDR1 as MNHNS and CDR2 as SASEGT. This CDR3 comprises 15 residues. The CDR3 loop reads CASSMRGQGNQPQHF. CDR3 nucleotides: TGTGCCAGCAGTATGAGGGGACAGGGCAATCAGCCCCAGCATTTT.

The chain carries TRBV20-1 and TRBJ2-2; TRBD2 matches 9 bases. V lost 1 base, J lost 2 bases, and 8 bases stayed unmatched. Germline CDR1 DFQATT, CDR2 SNEGSKA (reference sequence). There are 17 residues in the CDR3. CDR3 sequence reads: CSARAPSLAGNTGELFF. The CDR3 DNA sequence: TGCAGTGCTAGAGCCCCCTCGCTAGCGGGAAACACCGGGGAGCTGTTTTTT.

This clonotype has at least ten counts. The chain joins TRBV6-5 to TRBJ2-7, with D perhaps given as TRBD1 or TRBD2 (5 bases each). V was pared by 0 bases and J by 7 bases, with 16 bases between. The length of the CDR3 is 15 residues. CDR1 is MNHEY, CDR2 SVGAGI, per germline. The CDR3 region is CASSYSSQGEVEQYF. The CDR3 nucleotides read TGTGCCAGCAGTTACTCGAGTCAGGGAGAAGTTGAGCAGTACTTC.

This clonotype was counted between two and nine times. The V gene is TRBV13, the J gene TRBJ2-3, with 7 nucleotides matching TRBD2. The germline CDR1 and CDR2 sequences are PRHDT and FYEKMQ (reference sequence). This CDR3 contains 15 residues. Trimming removed 5 bases from V and 11 bases from J; junction bases left unmatched: 16. The CDR3 sequence: CASSPSPSGGQGQYF. The CDR3 DNA is TGTGCCAGCAGCCCATCCCCTAGCGGAGGTCAGGGGCAGTATTTT.

This clonotype was seen ten or more times. The chain is built from TRBV29-1 and TRBJ1-2; D is uncertain. This CDR3 contains 15 residues. Germline V lookup: CDR1 SQVTM, CDR2 ANQGSEA. V was shortened by 0 bases and J by 4 bases, with 15 bases between the two germline ends. The CDR3 DNA is TGCAGCGTTGAAGATCCGTCACAGATCCTCTATGGCTACACCTTC. This sequence encodes CSVEDPSQILYGYTF. The full variable domain, completed using reference TRBV29-1 and TRBJ1-2, is SAVISQKPSRDICQRGTSLTIQCQVDSQVTMMFWYRQQPGQSLTLIATANQGSEATYESGFVIDKFPISRPNLTFSTLTVSNMSPEDSSIYLCSVEDPSQILYGYTFGSGTRLTVV.

This clonotype was detected a few times. V is TRBV30 and J is TRBJ2-7; tentatively, D is TRBD1 (6 bases). With 5 bases removed from V and 1 base from J, the gap between germline ends came to 15 bases. The CDR3 consists of 14 residues. Germline CDR1 reads GTSNPN; CDR2 reads SVGIG (reference sequence). CDR3 coding DNA: TGTGCCTGGGCTTTTGGGGGCTATTCCTACGAGCAGTACTTC. This codes for CAWAFGGYSYEQYF.

This clonotype was found many times. This rearrangement joins TRBV5-1 to TRBJ1-6; TRBD1 matches at 9 bases. The CDR3 spans 16 residues. Germline V lookup: CDR1 SGHRS, CDR2 YFSETQ. V trimming: 3 bases; J trimming: 9 bases; junction bases outside the gene matches: 10. CDR3 loop: CASSSRGTGLRSPLHF. The DNA of the CDR3 is TGCGCCAGCAGCTCCCGGGGGACAGGGCTTCGTTCACCCCTCCACTTT.

The sample holds many counts of this clonotype. CDR3 bases: TGTGCCAGCAGTGAAGCACGAGCGGGAGGAGGAGAGACCCAGTACTTC. Amino acid sequence: CASSEARAGGGETQYF. V gene TRBV2 combines with J gene TRBJ2-5; 9 nucleotides match TRBD2. V trimming: 0 bases; J trimming: 4 bases; junction bases outside the gene matches: 6. Germline lookup yields CDR1 SNHLY and CDR2 FYNNEI. The CDR3 is 16 residues long.

This clonotype was counted at least ten times. V gene TRBV5-6 combines with J gene TRBJ2-7, with 9 nucleotides matching TRBD1. From germline, CDR1 is SGHDT and CDR2 YYEEEE. Germline trimming cut 4 bases from V and 4 bases from J; bases unmatched to any gene: 6. The CDR3 runs to 14 residues. The CDR3: CASSGTGLAYEQYF. The CDR3, as DNA: TGTGCCAGCAGCGGGACAGGGTTGGCGTACGAGCAGTACTTC.